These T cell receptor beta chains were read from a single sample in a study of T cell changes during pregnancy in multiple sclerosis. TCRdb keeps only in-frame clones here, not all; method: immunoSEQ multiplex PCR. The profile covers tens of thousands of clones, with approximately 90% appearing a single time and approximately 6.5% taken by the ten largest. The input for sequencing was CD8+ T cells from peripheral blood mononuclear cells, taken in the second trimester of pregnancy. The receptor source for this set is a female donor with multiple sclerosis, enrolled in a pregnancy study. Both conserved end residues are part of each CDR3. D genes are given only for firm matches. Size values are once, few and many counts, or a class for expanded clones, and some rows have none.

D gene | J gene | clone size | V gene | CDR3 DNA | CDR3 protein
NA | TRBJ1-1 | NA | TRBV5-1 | TGCGCCAGCAGCTTCAGGGGCACGAACACTGAAGCTTTCTTT | CASSFRGTNTEAFF
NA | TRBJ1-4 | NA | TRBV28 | TGTGCCAGCAGGCCGACAGTGGGGGGGGAAAAACTGTTTTTT | CASRPTVGGEKLFF
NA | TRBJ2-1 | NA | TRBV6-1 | TGTGCCAGCAGTGCCTGGGCGTCATACAATGAGCAGTTCTTC | CASSAWASYNEQFF
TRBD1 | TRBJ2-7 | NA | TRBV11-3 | TGTGCCAGCAGCTTGGGGCGGCAGGGGGAGTACGAGCAGTACTTC | CASSLGRQGEYEQYF
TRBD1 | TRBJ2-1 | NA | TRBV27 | TGTGCCAGCAGTCACCGCACAGGGGGCTCCTACAATGAGCAGTTCTTC | CASSHRTGGSYNEQFF
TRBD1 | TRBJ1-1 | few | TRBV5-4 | TGTGCCAGCAGCCCCAGGGGGCTAGGGACTGAAGCTTTCTTT | CASSPRGLGTEAFF
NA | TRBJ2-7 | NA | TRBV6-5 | TGTGCCAGCAGTCTAGGGAGCTCCTACGAGCAGTACTTC | CASSLGSSYEQYF
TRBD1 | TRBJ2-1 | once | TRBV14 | TGTGCCAGCAACCGGGACAGATACAATGAGCAGTTCTTC | CASNRDRYNEQFF
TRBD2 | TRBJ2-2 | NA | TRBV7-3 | TGTGCCAGCAGCCCGGGACTAGCGGGGAACACCGGGGAGCTGTTTTTT | CASSPGLAGNTGELFF
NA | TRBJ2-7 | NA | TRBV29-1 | TGCAGCGTTGAAGAGGAGGGCTACGAGCAGTACTTC | CSVEEEGYEQYF
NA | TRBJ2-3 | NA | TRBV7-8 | TGTGCCAGCAGCGACGGGGACACAGATACGCAGTATTTT | CASSDGDTDTQYF
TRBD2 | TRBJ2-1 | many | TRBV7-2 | TGTGCCAGCAGGCTGACTAGCGGGAACTCCTACAATGAGCAGTTCTTC | CASRLTSGNSYNEQFF
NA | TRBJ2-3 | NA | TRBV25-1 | TGTGCCAGCAGTGATTTAGGTAGCGGAAGCACAGATACGCAGTATTTT | CASSDLGSGSTDTQYF
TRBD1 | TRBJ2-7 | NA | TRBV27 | TGTGCCAGCTCCGGGACAGGTCTCTACGAGCAGTACTTC | CASSGTGLYEQYF
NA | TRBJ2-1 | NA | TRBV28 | TGTGCCAGCACTTACATCGCTCCCCACAATGAGCAGTTCTTC | CASTYIAPHNEQFF
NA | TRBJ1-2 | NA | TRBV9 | TGTGCCAGCAGCGGAACAACAGGGACGAACTATGGCTACACCTTC | CASSGTTGTNYGYTF
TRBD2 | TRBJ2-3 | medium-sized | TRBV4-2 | TGTGCCAGCAGCCGGACTAGCGGGAGCGCAGATACGCAGTATTTT | CASSRTSGSADTQYF
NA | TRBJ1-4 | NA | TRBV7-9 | TGTGCCAGCGTTTCGGGGTTAAACGAAAAACTGTTTTTT | CASVSGLNEKLFF
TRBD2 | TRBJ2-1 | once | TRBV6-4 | TGTGCCAGCAGTGACTCTGGACTAGCGGGATTAAATGAGCAGTTCTTC | CASSDSGLAGLNEQFF
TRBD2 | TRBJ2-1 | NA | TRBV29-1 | TGCAGCGTTGACGATAGCGGGGTGGGCAATGAGCAGTTCTTC | CSVDDSGVGNEQFF
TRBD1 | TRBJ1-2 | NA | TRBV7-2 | TGTGCCAGCAGCTTTGACAGGGTTGGCTACACCTTC | CASSFDRVGYTF
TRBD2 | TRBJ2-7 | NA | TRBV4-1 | TGCGCCAGCAGCCAAGAGGTTAGCGGGTTTCTGTCCTACGAGCAGTACTTC | CASSQEVSGFLSYEQYF
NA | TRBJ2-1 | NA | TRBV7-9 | TGTGCCAGCAGCTTAGCGCGAGGGGACCGGGAGTTTAAGGGTGAGCAGTTCTTC | CASSLARGDREFKGEQFF
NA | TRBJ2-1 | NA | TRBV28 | TGTGCCAGCAGTTCCGGGGTTGACAATGAGCAGTTCTTC | CASSSGVDNEQFF
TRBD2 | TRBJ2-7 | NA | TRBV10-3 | TGTGCCATCAGTGATATCCGGGGGGTGCAGTACTTC | CAISDIRGVQYF
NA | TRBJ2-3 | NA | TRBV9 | TGTGCCAGCAGCATTCTAGGTAGCACAGATACGCAGTATTTT | CASSILGSTDTQYF
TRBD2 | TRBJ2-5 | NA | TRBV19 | TGTGCCAGTAGTCCTTGGGGACTAGCGGGCACCCAAGAGACCCAGTACTTC | CASSPWGLAGTQETQYF
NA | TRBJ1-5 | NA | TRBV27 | TGTGCCAGCAGTTTAACGGGGTATCAGCCCCAGCATTTT | CASSLTGYQPQHF
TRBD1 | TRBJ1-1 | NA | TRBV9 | TGTGCCAGCAGCGCGCTATTAGGACAGGGTTTCGAAGCTTTCTTT | CASSALLGQGFEAFF
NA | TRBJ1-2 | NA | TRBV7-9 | TGTGCCAGCACCCCCTTAGGGGAAAGGGACTATGGCTACACCTTC | CASTPLGERDYGYTF
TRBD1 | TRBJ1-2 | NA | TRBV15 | TGTGCCACCAGCAGGGTACCCCGGGACAGGGGACAGGGCTACACCTTC | CATSRVPRDRGQGYTF
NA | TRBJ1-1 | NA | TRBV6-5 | TGTGCCAGCATCGGGCCGAGGGCAGGGGACACTGAAGCTTTCTTT | CASIGPRAGDTEAFF
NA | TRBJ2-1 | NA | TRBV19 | TGTGCCAGTAGTATGTTGGGACTCCTCGCCTATGATGAGCAGTTCTTC | CASSMLGLLAYDEQFF
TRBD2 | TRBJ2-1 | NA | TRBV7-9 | TGTGCCAGCAGCCGACCTAGCGGAAACTACAATGAGCAGTTCTTC | CASSRPSGNYNEQFF
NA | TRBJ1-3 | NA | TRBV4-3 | TGCGCCAGCAGCCGCGGGGTCGATGGAAACACCATATATTTT | CASSRGVDGNTIYF
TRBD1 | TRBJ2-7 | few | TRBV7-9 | TGTGCCAGCAGTTTACAGGGGGACCACGAGCAGTACTTC | CASSLQGDHEQYF
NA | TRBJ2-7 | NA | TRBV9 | TGTGCCAGCAGCGCCCTGGGGGCTTTGGACGAGCAGTACTTC | CASSALGALDEQYF
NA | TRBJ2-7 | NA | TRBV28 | TGTGCCAGCAGTTCACTGACAGAGACCTACGAGCAGTACTTC | CASSSLTETYEQYF
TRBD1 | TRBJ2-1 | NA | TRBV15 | TGTGCCACCAGCAGACGGGACAGCTACAATGAGCAGTTCTTC | CATSRRDSYNEQFF
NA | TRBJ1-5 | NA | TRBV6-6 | TGTGCCAGCAGTACCGGTGGTCAGCCCCAGCATTTT | CASSTGGQPQHF
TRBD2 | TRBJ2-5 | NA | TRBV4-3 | TGCGCCAGCAGTCCTAGCGGGAGGCGGGAGACCCAGTACTTC | CASSPSGRRETQYF
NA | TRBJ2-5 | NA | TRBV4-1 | TGCGCCAGCAGCCAAGGAAGGAGGGAGCAAGAGACCCAGTACTTC | CASSQGRREQETQYF
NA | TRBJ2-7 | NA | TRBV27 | TGTGCCGGGTCCCTCCTCAGGGTGAGCTCCTACGAGCAGTACTTC | CAGSLLRVSSYEQYF
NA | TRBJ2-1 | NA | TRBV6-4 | TGTGCCAGCAGTGCCCAGCTGGAGGCCAATGAGCAGTTCTTC | CASSAQLEANEQFF
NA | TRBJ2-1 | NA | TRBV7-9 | TGTGCCAGCAGCTTCACGGGAACATACAATGAGCAGTTCTTC | CASSFTGTYNEQFF
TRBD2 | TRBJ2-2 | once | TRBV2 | TGTGCCAGCAGAACATCCCTGCGGGAGACCGGGGAGCTGTTTTTT | CASRTSLRETGELFF
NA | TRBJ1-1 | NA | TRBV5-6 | TGTGCCAGCAGCCTGGGGGGGCGCACTGAAGCTTTCTTT | CASSLGGRTEAFF
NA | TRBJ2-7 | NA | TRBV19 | TGTGCCAGTAGTGAAACGGCAGACAGCACCTACGAGCAGTACTTC | CASSETADSTYEQYF
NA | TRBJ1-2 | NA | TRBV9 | TGTGCCAGCAGCCCCGGGGAGGTCGGCTACACCTTC | CASSPGEVGYTF
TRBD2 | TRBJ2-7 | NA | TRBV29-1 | TGCAGCGCCTCTGGACTAGCGGGAGGGCCTTACGAGCAGTACTTC | CSASGLAGGPYEQYF
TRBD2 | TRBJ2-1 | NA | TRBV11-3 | TGTGCCAGCAGCTTAGATGGACTAGCGGACAATGAGCAGTTCTTC | CASSLDGLADNEQFF
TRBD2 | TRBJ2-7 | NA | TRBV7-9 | TGTGCCAGCAGCCCGACCGGACTAGCGGGAAACCACGAGCAGTACTTC | CASSPTGLAGNHEQYF
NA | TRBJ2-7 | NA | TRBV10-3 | TGTGCCATCAGTGCAGGGGGGCGACCCTACGAGCAGTACTTC | CAISAGGRPYEQYF
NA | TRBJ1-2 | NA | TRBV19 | TGTGCCAGTAGTCGGGGGGGGACGGAATATCATGGCTACACCTTC | CASSRGGTEYHGYTF
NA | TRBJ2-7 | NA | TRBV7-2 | TGTGCCAGCAAGGGGGGGCTGGACTACGAGCAGTACTTC | CASKGGLDYEQYF
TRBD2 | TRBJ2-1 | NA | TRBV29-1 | TGCAGCCTACTGACTAGCGATTACAATGAGCAGTTCTTC | CSLLTSDYNEQFF